This TCR beta chain was identified in a study of blood T cells in healthy people across ages. The CDR3 runs to 14 residues. CDR1 is SGHRS, CDR2 YFSETQ, per germline. Trimming removed 3 bases from V and 7 bases from J; junction bases left unmatched: 7. Primers used in a second PCR of about 6 to 11 cycles were a sample-barcoded 5' primer and a J-beta primer mix. One entry per CDR3 protein results from TCRdb running MiXCR on the 5' RACE reads. The sample shows approximately 800,000 distinct CDR3 sequences, 45% to 70% of them seen only once. The sequence was obtained from a man in his forties in good health. The V and J genes are TRBV5-1 and TRBJ1-5; 7 bases match TRBD1. Sequences were obtained from blood. The CDR3 is CASSSGTVGQPQHF. CDR3 nucleotide sequence: TGCGCCAGCAGCTCGGGGACAGTGGGCCAGCCCCAGCATTTT.